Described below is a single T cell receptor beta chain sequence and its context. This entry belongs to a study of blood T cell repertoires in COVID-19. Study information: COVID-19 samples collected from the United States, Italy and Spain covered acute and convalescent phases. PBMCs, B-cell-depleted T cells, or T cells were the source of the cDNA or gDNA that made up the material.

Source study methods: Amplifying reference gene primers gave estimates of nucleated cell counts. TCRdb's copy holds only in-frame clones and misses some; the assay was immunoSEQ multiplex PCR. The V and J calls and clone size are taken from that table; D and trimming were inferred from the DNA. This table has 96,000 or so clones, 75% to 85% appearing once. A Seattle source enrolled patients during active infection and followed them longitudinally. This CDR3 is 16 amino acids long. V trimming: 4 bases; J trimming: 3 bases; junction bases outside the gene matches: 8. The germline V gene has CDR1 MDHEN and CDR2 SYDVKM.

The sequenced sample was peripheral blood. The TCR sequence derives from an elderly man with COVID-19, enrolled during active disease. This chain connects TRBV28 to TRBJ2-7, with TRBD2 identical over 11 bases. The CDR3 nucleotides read TGTGCCAGCAGTTATACTAGCGGGAGTAATCTCTACGAGCAGTACTTC. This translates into CASSYTSGSNLYEQYF.